The 20 T cell receptor beta chains reported below all come from one sample, sequenced in a study of OX40 agonist ivuxolimab in advanced cancers. Clones were read by immunoSEQ multiplex PCR, and TCRdb kept only the in-frame ones, dropping some. The top ten hold 0.8% to 1.2% of the sample, which has some 70,000 clones, around 90% seen once. Source: CD4+ or CD8+ T cells sorted from blood, taken in a trial of the OX40 agonist ivuxolimab. These receptors all stem from an adult with an advanced solid tumor such as melanoma, head and neck, liver or kidney cancer.

This chain connects TRBV4-1 to TRBJ1-2, with D perhaps matching TRBD1 (5 bases). The length of the CDR3 is 15 residues. V lost 8 bases to trimming and J lost 6 bases, with 22 bases between them. Germline loops: CDR1 MGHRA, CDR2 YSYEKL. Written as DNA, the CDR3 is TGCGCCAGCCGAACTCGGTTTGGGGGAGGGGATGGCTACACCTTC. This encodes CASRTRFGGGDGYTF.

The chain employs TRBV10-3 and TRBJ1-1; D unclear. Trimming left V 11 bases short and J 2 bases short, with 15 bases between. There are 13 residues in the CDR3. Germline values: CDR1 ENHRY, CDR2 SYGVKD. CDR3 region: CAALGVGNTEAFF. The CDR3 DNA sequence: TGTGCCGCTCTCGGGGTCGGCAACACTGAAGCTTTCTTT.

The J gene is TRBJ1-2, the V gene TRBV7-2, with TRBD1 identical over 7 bases. CDR3 length: 15 residues. The germline CDR1 and CDR2 sequences are SGHTA and FQGNSA. J was trimmed by 4 bases and V by 1 base; bases with no gene match: 6. This chain's CDR3 is CASSLGQGTIYGYTF. DNA of the CDR3: TGTGCCAGCAGCTTAGGACAGGGTACCATCTATGGCTACACCTTC.

This chain joins TRBV18 and TRBJ1-2, with D perhaps matching TRBD1 (5 bases). Germline V gives CDR1 KGHSH, CDR2 LQKENI. The CDR3 runs 16 residues. V was cut by 3 bases and J by 4 bases, with 18 bases left in between. The CDR3 DNA is TGTGCCAGCTCACCGCGTGCACGGGGGGACCCCTATGGCTACACCTTC. This sequence encodes CASSPRARGDPYGYTF.

The rearrangement links TRBV25-1 to TRBJ2-2, with D possibly matching TRBD2 (5 bases). V was pared by 7 bases and J by 1 base, with 10 bases between. This CDR3 spans 14 amino acids. CDR1 and CDR2 from the germline V gene are MGHDK and SYGVNS. The CDR3 spells CASTPRENTGELFF. In DNA form, the CDR3 reads TGTGCCAGCACCCCCCGGGAGAACACCGGGGAGCTGTTTTTT.

V gene TRBV7-9 combines with J gene TRBJ2-3; D uncertain. V was shortened by 5 bases and J by 2 bases, with 11 bases between the two germline ends. The CDR3 runs 14 residues. The germline V gene encodes CDR1 SEHNR and CDR2 FQNEAQ (reference sequence). The CDR3 DNA sequence: TGTGCCAGCAGCCCCGGACCATACACAGATACGCAGTATTTT. Amino acid sequence: CASSPGPYTDTQYF.

This clone occurred once. The chain couples TRBV14 to TRBJ2-1; TRBD2 aligns across 12 bases. The CDR3 totals 19 residues. Germline trimming cut 4 bases from V and 0 bases from J; bases unmatched to any gene: 10. Germline V gene data show CDR1 as SGHDN and CDR2 as FVKESK. CDR3 sequence: CASSRTGTSGPSSYNEQFF. The CDR3 region has the DNA TGTGCCAGCAGCCGCACCGGGACTAGCGGGCCAAGCTCCTACAATGAGCAGTTCTTC. The full variable domain, with the rest looked up from reference TRBV14 and TRBJ2-1, is EAGVTQFPSHSVIEKGQTVTLRCDPISGHDNLYWYRRVMGKEIKFLLHFVKESKQDESGMPNNRFLAERTGGTYSTLKVQPAELEDSGVYFCASSRTGTSGPSSYNEQFFGPGTRLTVL.

This clone showed up just once. The rearrangement uses TRBV7-9 and TRBJ2-5; TRBD2 matches at 10 bases. V gave up 4 bases and J gave up 4 bases; unmatched junction bases: 12. CDR3 size: 17 residues. In germline, CDR1 is SEHNR, CDR2 FQNEAQ (reference sequence). The DNA for the CDR3 is TGTGCCAGCAGCTCCCCGGCCCCAGCGGGAGGGAGAGAGACCCAGTACTTC. Translation gives CASSSPAPAGGRETQYF.

This clone appeared a single time. V is TRBV7-3 and J is TRBJ2-1; TRBD2 agrees at 12 bases. This CDR3 has 12 residues. V shed 6 bases and J 12 bases; nucleotides not matched to a gene: 3. Germline CDR1 reads SGHTA; CDR2 reads FQGTGA. The CDR3 DNA reads as TGTGCCAGCAGTGTGACTAGCGGGGGGCAGTTCTTC. Translated, it gives CASSVTSGGQFF.

The genes are TRBV10-3 and TRBJ1-2; 9 positions match TRBD1. CDR1 and CDR2 from the germline V gene are ENHRY and SYGVKD. Germline trimming cut 6 bases from V and 6 bases from J; bases unmatched to any gene: 8. This CDR3 spans 14 amino acids. Here the CDR3 DNA reads TGTGCCATCAGCACAGGGGGCCGGACGAATGGCTACACCTTC. Its translation is CAISTGGRTNGYTF.

J is TRBJ2-7 and V is TRBV5-1; D might be TRBD1 (6 bases). Trimming removed 7 bases from V and 0 bases from J, with 11 bases in between. The CDR3 spans 13 residues. The V gene's germline CDR1 is SGHRS and CDR2 YFSETQ. CDR3 coding DNA: TGCGCCAGCCACTTGACAGGCTCCTACGAGCAGTACTTC. Amino acid sequence: CASHLTGSYEQYF.

This chain uses TRBV5-1 with TRBJ2-3; D gene uncertain. This CDR3 contains 14 residues. Germline CDR1 is SGHRS and CDR2 is YFSETQ. Trimming removed 1 base from V and 2 bases from J, with 8 bases in between. The CDR3: CASSLSIITDTQYF. For the CDR3, the DNA is TGCGCCAGCAGCTTGAGCATAATCACAGATACGCAGTATTTT. Combining the CDR3 with reference TRBV5-1 and TRBJ2-3 gives the whole variable domain KAGVTQTPRYLIKTRGQQVTLSCSPISGHRSVSWYQQTPGQGLQFLFEYFSETQRNKGNFPGRFSGRQFSNSRSEMNVSTLELGDSALYLCASSLSIITDTQYFGPGTRLTVL.

The chain employs TRBV6-1 and TRBJ1-5, with a tentative D call TRBD1 (5 bases). The CDR3 contains 13 residues. CDR1 is MNHNS, CDR2 SASEGT, per germline. Trimming removed 8 bases at V and 2 bases at J, with 10 bases between. The CDR3 loop reads CASDSLGNQPQHF. The CDR3 coding sequence is TGTGCCAGCGACAGTCTCGGCAATCAGCCCCAGCATTTT.

The V call is TRBV7-3, the J call TRBJ2-3, with D unclear. The ends were cut back, 5 bases at V and 6 bases at J, with 15 bases in the middle. Germline CDR1 SGHTA, CDR2 FQGTGA. This CDR3 is built from 14 residues. The CDR3 DNA follows: TGTGCCAGCAGCCCCGGGTCGGGTTACGATACGCAGTATTTT. Residues: CASSPGSGYDTQYF.

V usage is TRBV6-6 and J usage is TRBJ1-2, with D uncertain. The ends were cut back, 2 bases at V and 6 bases at J, with 4 bases in the middle. Germline CDR1 reads MNHNY; CDR2 reads SVGAGI (reference sequence). There are 11 residues in the CDR3. The CDR3 bases are TGTGCCAGCAGTTACGCGGATGGCTACACCTTC. Translation: CASSYADGYTF.

This chain links TRBV4-2 with TRBJ1-1, with a possible D match to TRBD1 (5 bases). Germline V gives CDR1 LGHNA, CDR2 YNFKEQ. The CDR3 extends over 14 amino acids. Deletions cut 1 base from V and 5 bases from J, with 11 bases between. The CDR3 coding sequence is TGTGCCAGCAGCCAAGCCGGGGGTGGTACTGAAGCTTTCTTT. It yields the protein CASSQAGGGTEAFF.

This chain uses TRBV9 with TRBJ1-3, with no clear D. Germline V gene data show CDR1 as SGDLS and CDR2 as YYNGEE. Trimming removed 0 bases from V and 0 bases from J, with 7 bases in between. The CDR3 contains 15 residues. The CDR3 region is CASSVEAVSGNTIYF. The CDR3 DNA sequence: TGTGCCAGCAGCGTAGAAGCTGTCTCTGGAAACACCATATATTTT.

V is TRBV29-1 and J is TRBJ1-2; 8 bases are shared with TRBD1. The CDR3 covers 12 residues. Losses at the gene ends were 6 bases for V and 3 bases for J; bases not matched to a gene: 3. Germline V gives CDR1 SQVTM, CDR2 ANQGSEA. The CDR3 DNA sequence: TGCAGCGTAACAGGGGGAGACTATGGCTACACCTTC. Encoded protein: CSVTGGDYGYTF.

The gene calls are TRBV6-1 and TRBJ1-2, with a tentative D call TRBD1 (5 bases). The CDR3 loop spans 14 amino acids. Germline loops: CDR1 MNHNS, CDR2 SASEGT. V lost 6 bases and J 5 bases, leaving 16 bases between the germline ends. The CDR3 DNA reads TGTGCCAGCAGCTCGACAGTACTAGGATATGGCTACACCTTC. It translates to CASSSTVLGYGYTF.

The chain employs TRBV15 and TRBJ1-5, with D possibly TRBD1 on 6 matching bases. In germline, CDR1 is LNHNV, CDR2 YYDKDF (reference sequence). V lost 2 bases and J lost 2, with 10 bases in between. This CDR3 is 15 amino acids long. The CDR3 DNA is TGTGCCACCAGCAGATCCAGGGGCGGCAATCAGCCCCAGCATTTT. Translating gives CATSRSRGGNQPQHF.